The source of this TCR beta chain is a study of tumor-infiltrating lymphocytes in primary liver carcinoma. Study in general: All patients, whether men or women, fell within 30 to 69 years of age. Tumors were stage T1-T3 N0M0, roughly 4 to 10 cm across. General study points: It was in tumors, not blood, that the top-250-clone fraction was significantly higher (p = 0.039). The samples were not sorted (they were bulk), so CD4+ and CD8+ repertoires were not compared.

This CDR3 has 10 residues. Germline CDR1 reads SQVTM; CDR2 reads ANQGSEA. Trimming took off 3 bases at V and 9 bases at J, with 6 bases between the two ends. The researchers obtained blood RNA from unsorted whole blood and also extracted germline DNA. On this clonotype: Its target is not known. A much bigger clone sits one base away, suggesting this may be a read error.

Synthesis of TCR beta cDNA was carried out from about 540 ng total RNA with a constant-region primer. Libraries of TCR beta came from three nested multiplex PCR rounds with slightly modified ARM-PCR. It was with TRBV1-TRBV30 forward primers and a C-beta reverse primer that the first two PCR rounds were run, at approximately 10 cycles each. Via MiXCR, TCRdb re-called the multiplex PCR reads, giving one row per CDR3 protein. The profile shows about 310,000 distinct CDR3 sequences, roughly three fifths of them singletons. The chain has TRBV29-1 and TRBJ2-1, with D uncertain. Sequencing was performed on peripheral blood. The TCR was taken from a woman aged 25 to 39 with primary liver carcinoma and hepatitis B virus infection. The CDR3 loop reads CSVEVVEQFF. In DNA, the CDR3 is TGCAGCGTTGAGGTAGTTGAGCAGTTCTTC.